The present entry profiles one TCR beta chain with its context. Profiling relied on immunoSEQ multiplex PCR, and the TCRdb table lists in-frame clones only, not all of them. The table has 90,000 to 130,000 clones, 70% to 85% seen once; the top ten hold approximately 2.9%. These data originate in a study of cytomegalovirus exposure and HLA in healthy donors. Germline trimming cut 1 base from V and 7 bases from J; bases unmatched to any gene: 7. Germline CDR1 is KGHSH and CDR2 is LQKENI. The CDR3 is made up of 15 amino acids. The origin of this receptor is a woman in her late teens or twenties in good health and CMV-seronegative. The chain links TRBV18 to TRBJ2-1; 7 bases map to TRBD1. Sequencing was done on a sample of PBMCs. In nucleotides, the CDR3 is TGTGCCAGCTCACCACAGACAGGGATTGGTAATGAGCAGTTCTTC. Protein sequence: CASSPQTGIGNEQFF.